This T cell receptor beta chain was sequenced in a study of PD-1 blockade in classical Hodgkin lymphoma. The method was immunoSEQ multiplex PCR; TCRdb's version includes in-frame clones alone and lacks a portion of them. Here the sample spans 30,000 to 35,000 clones, more than 80% being singletons. Relapse was seen in all patients after autologous stem cell transplantation, and brentuximab vedotin exposure was variable. Magnetic negative selection purified CD4+ T cells from thawed PBMCs. The clonotype originates from a human donor with classical Hodgkin lymphoma. The source material was CD4+ T cells from blood, sampled at baseline.

This CDR3 is CASSRQGRSNEKLFF. As DNA, the CDR3 is TGTGCCAGCAGCAGACAGGGACGCTCTAATGAAAAACTGTTTTTT. J is TRBJ1-4 and V is TRBV7-9, with TRBD1 identical over 7 bases. The length of the CDR3 is 15 residues. J was trimmed by 3 bases and V by 5 bases; bases with no gene match: 6. Per the germline V gene, CDR1 is SEHNR and CDR2 is FQNEAQ (reference sequence).